A single sample is the source of the 8 T cell receptor beta chains below, sequenced in a study of blood T cell repertoires in COVID-19. The table came from immunoSEQ multiplex PCR; TCRdb's copy has only in-frame clones and leaves some out. The sample carries about 200,000 clones, around nine tenths recorded once. Specimen: peripheral blood. These receptors were obtained from a man aged 55 to 70 who had recovered from COVID-19.

The rearrangement joins TRBV5-1 to TRBJ1-3, with 8 bases matching TRBD1. Germline loops: CDR1 SGHRS, CDR2 YFSETQ. Trimming took 6 bases from V and 4 from J; bases not matched to a gene: 6. CDR3 size: 14 residues. The CDR3 region is CASTTGTGGNTIYF. As DNA, the CDR3 is TGCGCCAGCACCACCGGGACAGGCGGAAACACCATATATTTT.

The gene calls are TRBV5-6 and TRBJ2-1; 8 bases agree with TRBD2. Germline-derived CDR1 and CDR2 are SGHDT and YYEEEE. J lost 4 bases, V lost 6 bases, and 3 bases had no gene match. The CDR3 totals 13 residues. For the CDR3, the DNA is TGTGCCAGCAAGGCTAGCGGGTACAATGAGCAGTTCTTC. Its protein product is CASKASGYNEQFF.

The chain employs TRBV24-1 and TRBJ2-2; 15 positions match TRBD2. In germline, CDR1 is KGHDR, CDR2 SFDVKD. CDR3 size: 18 residues. V was pared by 5 bases and J by 4 bases, with 7 bases of the junction left unmatched. The CDR3 DNA is TGTGCCACCAGTGCCGGACTAGCGGGGGGGCCGTTCACCGGGGAGCTGTTTTTT. This codes for CATSAGLAGGPFTGELFF.

This chain joins TRBV10-3 and TRBJ1-1; D possibly corresponds to TRBD1 (5 bases). The CDR3 consists of 13 residues. The V end was cut by 4 bases, the J end by 1 base, with 7 bases between. Germline values: CDR1 ENHRY, CDR2 SYGVKD. The CDR3 spells CAISGGQNTEAFF. Here the CDR3 DNA reads TGTGCCATCAGTGGAGGACAGAACACTGAAGCTTTCTTT.

CDR3 sequence: CASSAGQGAGEQYF. Written as DNA, the CDR3 is TGCGCCAGCAGTGCGGGACAGGGGGCGGGCGAGCAGTACTTC. The J gene is TRBJ2-7, the V gene TRBV10-1; 12 bases map to TRBD1. Germline assignment: CDR1 WNHNN and CDR2 SYGVQD (reference sequence). CDR3 size: 14 residues. The ends lost 4 bases at V and 6 bases at J; junction bases unmatched: 4.

The chain joins TRBV5-1 to TRBJ2-3; 12 bases align to TRBD2. V was pared by 1 base and J by 4 bases, with 4 bases of the junction left unmatched. Germline CDR1 reads SGHRS; CDR2 reads YFSETQ. The CDR3 is 16 residues long. This CDR3 is CASSLLAGGVADTQYF. DNA for the CDR3: TGCGCCAGCAGCTTGCTAGCGGGAGGGGTCGCAGATACGCAGTATTTT.

This chain uses TRBV18 with TRBJ1-6; TRBD1 might be the D (6 bases). Trimming took 2 bases from V and 7 from J, leaving 15 bases between them. Germline V lookup: CDR1 KGHSH, CDR2 LQKENI. The CDR3 has 16 residues. The CDR3 DNA reads as TGTGCCAGCTCACCAAGCCTCGCAGGGGTAAATTCACCCCTCCACTTT. Its translation: CASSPSLAGVNSPLHF.

The chain employs TRBV6-5 and TRBJ2-3, with 9 bases aligning to TRBD1. This CDR3 has 16 amino acids. In germline, CDR1 is MNHEY, CDR2 SVGAGI. Germline trimming cut 4 bases from V and 1 base from J; bases unmatched to any gene: 6. In DNA form, the CDR3 reads TGTGCCAGCAGTTGGGACAGGGAACCACGCACAGATACGCAGTATTTT. Translated, it gives CASSWDREPRTDTQYF.